These 27 T cell receptor beta chains came from one sample sequenced in a study of cytomegalovirus exposure and HLA in healthy donors (dated by TCRdb to about 2017). Preparation of the library involved the immunoSEQ multiplex PCR assay. For the multiplex PCR, a mixture combining 60 forward primers for TCR Vbeta segments and 13 reverse primers for TCR Jbeta segments was used. TCRdb stores this immuneACCESS table with in-frame sequences only. Part of the clones is absent; in the studies checked, under half of the shortfall reflects unresolved V genes, and no reason is known for the rest. This sample is represented by 70,000 to 100,000 clones; more than 55% of them were singletons. The ten largest clones add up to 20% to 25% of the sample. Sequencing input: PBMCs. The receptors were gathered from a woman aged 45 to 65 in good health and CMV-seropositive.

This chain joins TRBV6-6 and TRBJ1-6; 9 nucleotides line up with TRBD1. The CDR3 covers 13 residues. Germline assignment: CDR1 MNHNY and CDR2 SVGAGI (reference sequence). The J segment lost 10 bases and the V segment lost 5 bases, leaving 3 bases of the junction unmatched. The CDR3, as DNA: TGTGCCAGCAGTACAGGGGGCTCATCACCCCTCCACTTT. Protein product: CASSTGGSSPLHF.

The chain couples TRBV6-6 to TRBJ1-2, with 9 bases matching TRBD1. Losses at the gene ends were 6 bases for V and 4 bases for J; bases not matched to a gene: 6. In germline, CDR1 is MNHNY, CDR2 SVGAGI (reference sequence). CDR3 length equals 14 residues. CDR3 protein: CASREDRGGYGYTF. CDR3 DNA: TGTGCCAGCAGAGAGGACAGGGGTGGCTATGGCTACACCTTC.

The J gene is TRBJ1-2, the V gene TRBV4-2; possible D gene TRBD1, 5 bases. Germline V gene data show CDR1 as LGHNA and CDR2 as YNFKEQ. The CDR3 has 15 amino acids. V was cut by 0 bases and J by 2 bases, with 10 bases left in between. Here the CDR3 reads CASSQEYTGNYGYTF. The CDR3 coding sequence is TGTGCCAGCAGCCAAGAGTATACAGGAAACTATGGCTACACCTTC.

The table lists this clone with a count of one. The chain recombines TRBV11-3 with TRBJ1-1; the D is unclear. This CDR3 comprises 13 residues. The V end lost 3 bases, the J end lost 2 bases, and 7 bases lay between the germline ends. Germline V CDR1 and CDR2: SGHNT, YENEEA. CDR3 coding DNA: TGTGCCAGCAGCTTCACACCCAACACTGAAGCTTTCTTT. It translates to CASSFTPNTEAFF.

CDR3 amino acids: CASSSGQGAYNEQFF. Written as DNA, the CDR3 is TGTGCCAGCAGCTCTGGACAGGGGGCCTACAATGAGCAGTTCTTC. The chain employs TRBV7-2 and TRBJ2-1; 10 bases line up with TRBD1. The CDR3 length is 15 residues. Germline CDR1 reads SGHTA; CDR2 reads FQGNSA. The trim removed 4 bases at V and 2 bases at J, leaving 2 bases unmatched.

CDR3: CASSQDTGGQPQHF. Written as DNA, the CDR3 is TGCGCCAGCAGCCAAGATACGGGTGGTCAGCCCCAGCATTTT. The rearrangement links TRBV4-3 to TRBJ1-5; D not certain. The CDR3 contains 14 residues. Trimming pared 0 bases from V and 6 bases from J, leaving 9 bases between. Per the germline V gene, CDR1 is LGHNA and CDR2 is YSLEER.

The chain carries TRBV7-6 and TRBJ1-1; 8 bases match TRBD1. The CDR3 length is 16 residues. CDR1 is SGHVS, CDR2 FNYEAQ, per germline. Trimming removed 3 bases from V and 3 bases from J; junction bases left unmatched: 9. The CDR3 nucleotides are TGTGCCAGCAGCTTTCTCCAGGGGGCAATGGACACTGAAGCTTTCTTT. Its protein product is CASSFLQGAMDTEAFF. The whole variable domain, filled in from reference TRBV7-6 and TRBJ1-1, reads GAGVSQSPRYKVTKRGQDVALRCDPISGHVSLYWYRQALGQGPEFLTYFNYEAQQDKSGLPNDRFSAERPEGSISTLTIQRTEQRDSAMYRCASSFLQGAMDTEAFFGQGTRLTVV.

By proportion, this clone is medium-sized. The V call is TRBV6-5, the J call TRBJ1-1; 8 positions agree with TRBD1. After removal of 6 bases from V and 2 bases from J, the junction contained 8 bases not matched to a gene. Germline CDR1 is MNHEY and CDR2 is SVGAGI. This CDR3 comprises 15 residues. The CDR3 loop is CASRIMQGANTEAFF. Here the CDR3 DNA reads TGTGCCAGCAGAATCATGCAGGGGGCTAACACTGAAGCTTTCTTT.

The CDR3, as DNA: TGTGCCAGCAGCTTGAGGAAAAGAGTGGGAGATACGCAGTATTTT. Translating it yields CASSLRKRVGDTQYF. V usage is TRBV11-2 and J usage is TRBJ2-3; D remains unclear. This CDR3 comprises 15 residues. Trimming stripped 3 bases from V and 5 bases from J, with 15 bases between. The germline CDR1 and CDR2 sequences are SGHAT and FQNNGV.

The chain carries TRBV19 and TRBJ2-3; 10 bases line up with TRBD2. In germline, CDR1 is LNHDA, CDR2 SQIVND (reference sequence). V trimming: 9 bases; J trimming: 0 bases; junction bases outside the gene matches: 3. CDR3 length: 14 residues. CDR3 sequence reads: CASRTSGSTDTQYF. DNA of the CDR3: TGTGCCAGCAGGACTAGCGGAAGCACAGATACGCAGTATTTT. Variable domain in full (rest from reference TRBV19 and TRBJ2-3): DGGITQSPKYLFRKEGQNVTLSCEQNLNHDAMYWYRQDPGQGLRLIYYSQIVNDFQKGDIAEGYSVSREKKESFPLTVTSAQKNPTAFYLCASRTSGSTDTQYFGPGTRLTVL.

The gene calls are TRBV6-5 and TRBJ1-5; 8 positions match TRBD1. The CDR3 covers 14 residues. Looked up from germline, CDR1 is MNHEY and CDR2 is SVGAGI. Trimming cost V 3 bases and J 7 bases; bases outside gene matches: 5. In DNA form, the CDR3 reads TGTGCCAGCAGTTATGGACAGGGCCAACAGCCCCAGCATTTT. Protein sequence: CASSYGQGQQPQHF.

The rearrangement uses TRBV9 and TRBJ2-3; D uncertain. Germline CDR1 reads SGDLS; CDR2 reads YYNGEE. The CDR3 loop spans 12 amino acids. V lost 4 bases and J 2 bases, leaving 5 bases between the germline ends. This CDR3 reads CASSSSTDTQYF. CDR3 sequence (DNA): TGTGCCAGCAGCTCCTCCACAGATACGCAGTATTTT.

This clone was picked up a small number of times. The V and J genes are TRBV30 and TRBJ1-2, with 11 bases matching TRBD1. Germline CDR1 is GTSNPN and CDR2 is SVGIG (reference sequence). The length of the CDR3 is 14 residues. J was trimmed by 9 bases and V by 2 bases; bases with no gene match: 8. This CDR3 reads CAWSPGGTGGSYTF. The CDR3 DNA reads TGTGCCTGGAGTCCCGGGGGGACAGGGGGAAGCTACACCTTC.

This chain uses TRBV5-1 with TRBJ2-5; D call uncertain. Germline V gives CDR1 SGHRS, CDR2 YFSETQ. The ends were cut back, 1 base at V and 1 base at J, with 14 bases in the middle. The CDR3 consists of 16 residues. The CDR3 loop is CASSLNPTAIQETQYF. The CDR3 coding sequence is TGCGCCAGCAGCTTGAATCCCACAGCAATCCAAGAGACCCAGTACTTC.

This clone appeared once. This chain connects TRBV10-3 to TRBJ1-1; TRBD1 matches at 8 bases. V lost 4 bases to trimming and J lost 0 bases; unmatched junction nucleotides: 4. The CDR3 covers 15 residues. Germline loops: CDR1 ENHRY, CDR2 SYGVKD. The DNA for the CDR3 is TGTGCCATCAGTGCGACAGGGGACATGAACACTGAAGCTTTCTTT. Translated: CAISATGDMNTEAFF.

This clone was seen only a few times. The V gene is TRBV27, the J gene TRBJ2-1; D perhaps matches TRBD1 (6 bases). Trimming pared 5 bases from V and 0 bases from J, leaving 14 bases between. Germline values: CDR1 MNHEY, CDR2 SMNVEV (reference sequence). The CDR3 runs to 16 residues. CDR3 DNA: TGTGCCAGCAGTACAGACAGGACGAACTCCTACAATGAGCAGTTCTTC. This translates into CASSTDRTNSYNEQFF.

The chain employs TRBV5-1 and TRBJ1-1; no definite D call. The CDR3 is made up of 14 amino acids. The V and J ends lost 0 bases and 1 base respectively, with 7 bases between them. Germline V gives CDR1 SGHRS, CDR2 YFSETQ. In DNA, the CDR3 is TGCGCCAGCAGCTTGGAACAGTCGAACACTGAAGCTTTCTTT. Its protein product is CASSLEQSNTEAFF.

This chain links TRBV10-2 with TRBJ2-5; the match to TRBD2 covers 10 bases. Unmatched junction bases numbered 10, after V lost 7 bases and J lost 5 bases. CDR1 and CDR2 from the germline V gene are WSHSY and SAAADI. This CDR3 spans 15 amino acids. DNA of the CDR3: TGCGCCAGCAATAATGAGCGGGGGGGCTGGGAGACCCAGTACTTC. It translates to CASNNERGGWETQYF.

The genes are TRBV6-5 and TRBJ1-3; maybe TRBD1 (5 bases). CDR3 size: 14 residues. Germline CDR1 MNHEY, CDR2 SVGAGI. V lost 2 bases and J lost 4, with 9 bases in between. The CDR3 nucleotides are TGTGCCAGCAGTTACGGGGGGTCCGGAAACACCATATATTTT. Residues: CASSYGGSGNTIYF.

The chain links TRBV7-2 to TRBJ1-1; D is unresolved. CDR3 size: 13 residues. The V gene lost 1 base and the J gene lost 11 bases, with 14 bases spanning the gap. The germline V gene has CDR1 SGHTA and CDR2 FQGNSA. The CDR3 DNA reads as TGTGCCAGCAGCTTAGGGCGACTTACCTGGGCTTTCTTT. Residues: CASSLGRLTWAFF.

The V gene is TRBV6-5, the J gene TRBJ1-6; unclear D gene. Germline-derived CDR1 and CDR2 are MNHEY and SVGAGI. The CDR3 has 12 residues. Between the trimmed V and J ends, which lost 8 bases and 9 bases, there was a span of 11 bases. The DNA of the CDR3 is TGTGCCAGCGCTAGTCCACCTTCACCCCTCCACTTT. It codes for CASASPPSPLHF.

Many counts were recorded for this clone. The chain links TRBV10-3 to TRBJ1-3, with 9 bases that match TRBD1. CDR3 length equals 14 residues. V dropped 6 bases and J dropped 4; count of bases not matched to a gene: 4. Germline assignment: CDR1 ENHRY and CDR2 SYGVKD. The CDR3 loop reads CAIRDRGEGNTIYF. As DNA, the CDR3 is TGTGCCATCAGGGACAGGGGCGAGGGAAACACCATATATTTT.

The chain links TRBV28 to TRBJ1-1; 8 bases line up with TRBD1. V shed 6 bases and J 1 base; nucleotides not matched to a gene: 4. The CDR3 is made up of 14 amino acids. CDR1 and CDR2 (germline): MDHEN, SYDVKM. The DNA of the CDR3 is TGTGCCAGCAGAACAGGGGGGAAGAACACTGAAGCTTTCTTT. Its protein product is CASRTGGKNTEAFF.

This sequence joins TRBV6-5 and TRBJ2-4; 7 nucleotides line up with TRBD1. This CDR3 is built from 13 residues. CDR1 and CDR2 from the germline V gene are MNHEY and SVGAGI. J gave up 6 bases and V 5 bases, and 4 bases lay outside the gene matches. CDR3: CASSPGQTNIQYF. The CDR3 DNA is TGTGCCAGCAGTCCGGGACAGACAAACATTCAGTACTTC.

This clone occurred a few times. The chain joins TRBV5-1 to TRBJ1-1, with D possibly being TRBD1 (5 bases). Germline CDR1 and CDR2: SGHRS and YFSETQ. The CDR3 contains 13 residues. V shed 0 bases and J shed 4 bases, with 7 bases lying between them. In DNA, the CDR3 is TGCGCCAGCAGCTTGGGGGGGGGCACTGAAGCTTTCTTT. Its translation is CASSLGGGTEAFF.

V gene TRBV2 combines with J gene TRBJ2-5; TRBD2 aligns across 13 bases. V lost 7 bases, J lost 1 base, and 9 bases stayed unmatched. This CDR3 has 17 residues. Germline CDR1 reads SNHLY; CDR2 reads FYNNEI. The CDR3 DNA reads TGTGCCAGCACCTTTAGACTAGCGGGGGGCCTCCAAGAGACCCAGTACTTC. Its protein is CASTFRLAGGLQETQYF.

This chain uses TRBV9 with TRBJ1-6; D may be TRBD1 (6 bases). V was cut by 0 bases and J by 7 bases, with 14 bases left in between. Germline V gene data show CDR1 as SGDLS and CDR2 as YYNGEE. The CDR3 totals 16 residues. CDR3 residues: CASSVDGGTSNSPLHF. CDR3 nucleotide sequence: TGTGCCAGCAGCGTAGATGGTGGGACAAGCAATTCACCCCTCCACTTT.